Below are 15 T cell receptor beta chains sequenced from a single sample in a study of CD8 T cells in ankylosing spondylitis. TCRdb recomputed calls from the 5' RACE reads with MiXCR, one row per CDR3 protein. The profile covers some 290,000 distinct CDR3 sequences, with 20% appearing a single time and about 8% taken by the ten largest. The sequenced material came from blood, either unsorted or a sorted T cell fraction (not recorded which). These receptors all come from a male donor with ankylosing spondylitis or in good health (not recorded which).

This clonotype was seen only a few times. The genes are TRBV5-1 and TRBJ1-3, with 7 bases fitting TRBD1. CDR3 length: 15 amino acids. The V segment lost 4 bases and the J segment 3 bases; nucleotides outside the gene matches: 7. Germline V CDR1 and CDR2: SGHRS, YFSETQ. CDR3: CASSPRQGGGNTIYF. CDR3 DNA: TGCGCCAGCAGCCCTCGACAGGGAGGTGGAAACACCATATATTTT. Full variable domain (remainder filled in from reference TRBV5-1 and TRBJ1-3): KAGVTQTPRYLIKTRGQQVTLSCSPISGHRSVSWYQQTPGQGLQFLFEYFSETQRNKGNFPGRFSGRQFSNSRSEMNVSTLELGDSALYLCASSPRQGGGNTIYFGEGSWLTVV.

Only a few counts were recorded for this clonotype. J is TRBJ2-7 and V is TRBV6-5, with unresolved D. There are 10 residues in the CDR3. Germline assignment: CDR1 MNHEY and CDR2 SVGAGI. V shed 10 bases and J shed 5 bases, with 9 bases lying between them. The CDR3 region is CATPFHEQYV. CDR3 bases: TGTGCCACCCCTTTCCACGAGCAGTACGTC.

The CDR3 region is CASSPKQETQYF. The CDR3 DNA reads TGTGCCAGCTCACCAAAACAAGAGACCCAGTACTTC. The chain joins TRBV18 to TRBJ2-5; the D is unclear. CDR1 is KGHSH, CDR2 LQKENI, per germline. V was clipped by 2 bases and J by 2 bases, with 3 bases between them. This CDR3 region has 12 residues.

The chain links TRBV28 to TRBJ2-1; D not resolved. CDR1 and CDR2 (germline): MDHEN, SYDVKM. V lost 4 bases and J 11 bases, leaving 12 bases between the germline ends. This CDR3 comprises 12 residues. The CDR3 nucleotides are TGTGCCAGCAGTTCTGGGTCCCGGAAGCAGTTCTTC. It is translated as CASSSGSRKQFF.

In its sample, this clonotype was seen a few times. The junction and the germline gene differ at one end; a read error may be behind it. V usage is TRBV7-7 and J usage is TRBJ1-1, with D unresolved. The CDR3 covers 13 residues. The germline V gene has CDR1 SSHAT and CDR2 FNYEAQ (reference sequence). The CDR3 reads CASSLSPGTEAFF. The CDR3 DNA reads TGTGCTAGCAGCTTAAGCCCAGGCACTGAAGCTTTCTTT.

A few counts support this clonotype. This rearrangement joins TRBV7-2 to TRBJ2-1; TRBD1 might be the D (6 bases). Trimming cost V 4 bases and J 0 bases, with 7 bases left between them. Germline loops: CDR1 SGHTA, CDR2 FQGNSA. This CDR3 comprises 14 residues. The CDR3 DNA is TGTGCCAGCAGCTCGGACAGCTCCTACAATGAGCAGTTCTTC. It is translated as CASSSDSSYNEQFF.

The chain uses TRBV5-1 and TRBJ2-3; unclear D gene. Trimming left V 3 bases short and J 0 bases short, with 8 bases between. The CDR3 has 14 amino acids. CDR1 and CDR2 from the germline V gene are SGHRS and YFSETQ. As DNA, the CDR3 is TGCGCCAGCAGCTCATGGTCTAGCACAGATACGCAGTATTTT. As protein: CASSSWSSTDTQYF.

The V call is TRBV21-1, the J call TRBJ2-7; the DNA was not compared with TRBD2, the D call given in the table. TRBV21-1 is flagged as a pseudogene. This CDR3 comprises 12 residues. In nucleotides, the CDR3 is TGTGCCAGCAGTAGAGGGTTATACGAGCAGTACGTC. Encoded protein: CASSRGLYEQYV.

The sample holds a few counts of this clonotype. The chain employs TRBV6-1 and TRBJ2-7, with D perhaps TRBD1 (5 bases). The CDR3 is 15 amino acids. Germline CDR1 is MNHNS and CDR2 is SASEGT. V was pared by 8 bases and J by 0 bases, with 17 bases between. The CDR3, as DNA: TGTGCCAGCCAATTTTCCAGGGTAAGCTCCTACGAGCAGTACGTC. The encoded protein is CASQFSRVSSYEQYV.

The gene calls are TRBV12-3 or TRBV12-4 and TRBJ2-5, with 8 bases fitting TRBD1. Trimming took 4 bases from V and 7 from J; bases not matched to a gene: 8. This CDR3 is built from 14 residues. The CDR3 coding sequence is TGTGCCAGCAGTTCGACAGGGGAGCATGGGACCCAGTACTTC. Translation: CASSSTGEHGTQYF.

This clonotype was observed at least ten times. The CDR3 DNA follows: TGTGCCAGCAGTGAATCGGGCTACGAGCAGTACGTC. Protein: CASSESGYEQYV. V is TRBV6-1 and J is TRBJ2-7; D is unclear. Germline V gives CDR1 MNHNS, CDR2 SASEGT. This CDR3 has 12 amino acids. Trimming left V 2 bases short and J 3 bases short, with 5 bases between.

Of note for this clonotype: A much larger clone differs by one base, so this may be a read error. As DNA, the CDR3 is TGTGTCAGCAGTTTAGGTCGACTAGCGGGGGTAACAAGCACAGATACGCAGTATTTT. Its translation: CVSSLGRLAGVTSTDTQYF. The V gene is TRBV12-3 or TRBV12-4, the J gene TRBJ2-3; 12 nucleotides match TRBD2. This CDR3 comprises 19 residues.

This chain connects TRBV10-3 to TRBJ2-5, with 8 bases that match TRBD1. Germline V gene sequence: CDR1 ENHRY, CDR2 SYGVKD. The V gene end was trimmed by 4 bases and the J gene end by 1 base; junction bases not matched to a gene: 5. CDR3 length equals 15 residues. The CDR3 DNA reads as TGTGCCATCAGTGTAGGACAGGGACTCCAAGAGACCCAGTACTTC. Protein product: CAISVGQGLQETQYF.

This clonotype appeared a few times. This chain links TRBV6-5 with TRBJ2-2, with D possibly being TRBD2 (6 bases). Germline V gives CDR1 MNHEY, CDR2 SVGAGI. The V end lost 3 bases, the J end lost 0 bases, and 11 bases lay between the germline ends. This CDR3 region has 16 residues. CDR3: CASSYGRDANTGELFF. The CDR3 nucleotides read TGTGCCAGCAGTTATGGGCGGGACGCGAACACCGGGGAGCTGTTTTTT.

Concerning this clonotype itself: At one end, the junction sequence differs from germline, possibly due to a read error. This chain joins TRBV12-3 or TRBV12-4 and TRBJ1-5; D is undetermined. CDR3 length: 15 residues. The CDR3 sequence: CASSLAGNSNQSQHF. CDR3 bases: TGTGCCAGCAGTTTGGCAGGAAATAGCAATCAGTCCCAGCATTTT.